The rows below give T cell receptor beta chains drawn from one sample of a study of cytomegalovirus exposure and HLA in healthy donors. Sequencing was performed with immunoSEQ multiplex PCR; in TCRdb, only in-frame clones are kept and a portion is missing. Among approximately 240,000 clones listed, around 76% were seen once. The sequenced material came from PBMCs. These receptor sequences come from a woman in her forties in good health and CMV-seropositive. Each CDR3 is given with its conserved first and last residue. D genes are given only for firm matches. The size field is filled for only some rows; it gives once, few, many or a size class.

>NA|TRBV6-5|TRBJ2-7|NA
CASSLKGGVREQYF
TGTGCCAGCAGCCTAAAGGGCGGGGTCCGCGAGCAGTACTTC
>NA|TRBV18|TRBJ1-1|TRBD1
CASSRDRAGTEAFF
TGTGCCAGCTCACGGGACAGGGCTGGCACTGAAGCTTTCTTT
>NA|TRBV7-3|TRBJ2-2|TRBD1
CASSLQGANTGELFF
TGTGCCAGCAGCTTACAGGGGGCGAACACCGGGGAGCTGTTTTTT
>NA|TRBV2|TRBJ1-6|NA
CASSEVPGSNSPLHF
TGTGCCAGCAGTGAAGTTCCAGGCTCTAATTCACCCCTCCACTTT
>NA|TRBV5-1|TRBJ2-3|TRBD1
CASSKGQGVGTQYF
TGCGCCAGCAGCAAGGGACAGGGTGTCGGTACGCAGTATTTT
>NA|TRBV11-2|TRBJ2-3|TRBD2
CASSYWGRASTDTQYF
TGTGCCAGCAGCTATTGGGGGAGGGCTAGCACAGATACGCAGTATTTT
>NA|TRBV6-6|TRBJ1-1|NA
CASSYNQVAFF
TGTGCCAGCAGTTACAACCAGGTAGCTTTCTTT
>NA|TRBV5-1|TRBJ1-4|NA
CASSLEGPRGGGNEKLFF
TGCGCCAGCAGCTTGGAAGGGCCTCGGGGTGGAGGGAATGAAAAACTGTTTTTT
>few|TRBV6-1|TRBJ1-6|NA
CASRSRQINSPLHF
TGTGCCAGCAGGAGTCGACAGATCAATTCACCCCTCCACTTT
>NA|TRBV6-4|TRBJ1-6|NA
CASSRGYGSPLHF
TGTGCCAGCAGTAGGGGATACGGTTCACCCCTCCACTTT
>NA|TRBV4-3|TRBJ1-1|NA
CASSQWQGSEAFF
TGCGCCAGCAGCCAATGGCAGGGCTCTGAAGCTTTCTTT
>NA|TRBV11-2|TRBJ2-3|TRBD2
CASSLVAGGPDTQYF
TGTGCCAGCAGCTTAGTCGCGGGGGGGCCAGATACGCAGTATTTT
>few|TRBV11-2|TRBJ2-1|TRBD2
CASSLRAGGPYNEQFF
TGTGCCAGCAGCCTACGGGCGGGAGGTCCTTACAATGAGCAGTTCTTC
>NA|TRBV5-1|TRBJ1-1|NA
CASSLAGSLNTEAFF
TGCGCCAGCAGCTTGGCCGGGAGCTTGAACACTGAAGCTTTCTTT
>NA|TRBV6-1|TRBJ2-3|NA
CASSGGLPPKTDTQYF
TGTGCCAGCAGTGGGGGACTCCCACCGAAGACAGATACGCAGTATTTT
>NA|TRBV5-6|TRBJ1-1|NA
CASSLEGALGTEAFF
TGTGCCAGCAGCTTGGAAGGGGCCTTGGGGACTGAAGCTTTCTTT
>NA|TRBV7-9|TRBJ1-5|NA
CASSSTGNQPQHF
TGTGCCAGCAGCTCCACAGGGAATCAGCCCCAGCATTTT
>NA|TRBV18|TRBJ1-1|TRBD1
CASSPGQYTEAFF
TGTGCCAGCTCCCCGGGACAGTACACTGAAGCTTTCTTT
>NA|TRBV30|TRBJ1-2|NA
CAWSGGFYGYTF
TGTGCCTGGAGTGGCGGGTTCTATGGCTACACCTTC
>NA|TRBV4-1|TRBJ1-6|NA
CASSQVLYGGIRSSYNSPLHF
TGCGCCAGCAGCCAAGTTTTGTACGGAGGGATACGGAGTTCCTATAATTCACCCCTCCACTTT
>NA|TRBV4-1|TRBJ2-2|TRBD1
CASSQEDRGTGELFF
TGCGCCAGCAGCCAAGAGGACAGGGGAACCGGGGAGCTGTTTTTT
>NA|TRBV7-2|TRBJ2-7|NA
CASSEGGTVIYEQYF
TGTGCCAGCAGCGAAGGGGGGACAGTGATCTACGAGCAGTACTTC
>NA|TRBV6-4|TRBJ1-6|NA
CASSYRENSPLHF
TGTGCCAGCAGTTACAGGGAAAACTCACCCCTCCACTTT
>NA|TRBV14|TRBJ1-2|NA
CASSPNGHLNYGYTF
TGTGCCAGCAGCCCTAATGGGCATCTTAACTATGGCTACACCTTC
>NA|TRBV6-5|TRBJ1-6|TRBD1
CASSRQGVNSPLHF
TGTGCCAGCAGTCGACAGGGCGTAAATTCACCCCTCCACTTT
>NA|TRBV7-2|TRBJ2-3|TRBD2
CASSLLGRTSNVADTQYF
TGTGCCAGCAGCTTATTGGGTAGGACTAGCAATGTCGCAGATACGCAGTATTTT
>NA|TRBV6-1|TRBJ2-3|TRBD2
CASSGPAGVPDTQYF
TGTGCCAGCAGTGGGCCAGCGGGAGTTCCAGATACGCAGTATTTT
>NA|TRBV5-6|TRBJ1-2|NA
CASSLPGIYGYTF
TGTGCCAGCAGCTTGCCAGGAATCTATGGCTACACCTTC
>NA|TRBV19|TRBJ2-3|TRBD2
CASSGREGLSGTQYF
TGTGCCAGTAGTGGACGGGAGGGCCTCTCCGGTACGCAGTATTTT
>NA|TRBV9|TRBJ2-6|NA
CASSAAGANVLTF
TGTGCCAGCAGCGCCGCTGGGGCCAACGTCCTGACTTTC
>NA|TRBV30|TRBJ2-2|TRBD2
CAWSGTRYTGELFF
TGTGCCTGGAGCGGGACTAGATACACCGGGGAGCTGTTTTTT
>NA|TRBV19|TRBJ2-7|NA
CASSMGGAEAYEQYF
TGTGCCAGTAGTATGGGGGGGGCCGAGGCCTACGAGCAGTACTTC
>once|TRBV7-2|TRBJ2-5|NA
CASSLVSREETQYF
TGTGCCAGCAGCTTGGTGTCGAGGGAAGAGACCCAGTACTTC
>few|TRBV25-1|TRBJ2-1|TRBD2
CASAAGTSNNEQFF
TGTGCCAGCGCAGCCGGGACTAGTAACAATGAGCAGTTCTTC
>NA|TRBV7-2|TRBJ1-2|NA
CASSLGYLDGYTF
TGTGCCAGCAGCTTAGGCTACCTAGATGGCTACACCTTC
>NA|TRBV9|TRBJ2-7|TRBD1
CASSSHPTGGYEQYF
TGTGCCAGCAGCTCGCACCCGACAGGGGGCTACGAGCAGTACTTC
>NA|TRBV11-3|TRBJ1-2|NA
CASSLDQFYGYTF
TGTGCCAGCAGCTTAGATCAGTTCTATGGCTACACCTTC
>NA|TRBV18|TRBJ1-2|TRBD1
CASSPDRVKGYTF
TGTGCCAGCTCCCCGGACAGGGTGAAAGGCTACACCTTC
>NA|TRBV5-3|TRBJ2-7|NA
CARSCKGPTYEQYF
TGTGCCAGAAGCTGCAAGGGGCCAACCTACGAGCAGTACTTC
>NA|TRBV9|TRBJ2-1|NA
CASSGQAGGFF
TGTGCCAGCAGCGGACAGGCTGGAGGCTTCTTC
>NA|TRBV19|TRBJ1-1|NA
CASSMRDSEAFF
TGTGCCAGTAGTATGAGGGACTCTGAAGCTTTCTTT
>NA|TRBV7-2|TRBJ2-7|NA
CASSLKVSEFRYEQYF
TGTGCCAGCAGCCTAAAGGTGTCGGAGTTTCGCTACGAGCAGTACTTC
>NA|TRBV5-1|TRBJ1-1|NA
CASSLGQEYTEAFF
TGCGCCAGCAGCCTGGGACAAGAGTACACTGAAGCTTTCTTT
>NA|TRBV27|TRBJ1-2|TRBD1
CASRLTGGSGYTF
TGTGCCAGCAGACTTACAGGGGGATCTGGCTACACCTTC
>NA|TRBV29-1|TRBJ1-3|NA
CSVGPTIGASGNTIYF
TGCAGCGTTGGTCCTACTATAGGGGCTTCTGGAAACACCATATATTTT
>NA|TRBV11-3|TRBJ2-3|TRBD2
CASSKRAGGYTDTQYF
TGTGCCAGCAGTAAACGGGCGGGGGGCTACACAGATACGCAGTATTTT
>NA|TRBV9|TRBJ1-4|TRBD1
CASSPMGQGYEKLFF
TGTGCCAGCAGCCCAATGGGACAGGGGTATGAAAAACTGTTTTTT
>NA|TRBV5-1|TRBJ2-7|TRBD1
CASSFLTGDTYEQYF
TGCGCCAGCAGCTTTCTGACAGGGGATACCTACGAGCAGTACTTC
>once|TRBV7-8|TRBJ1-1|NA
CASFKNSRGGDTEAFF
TGTGCCAGCTTTAAAAATTCTCGGGGAGGGGACACTGAAGCTTTCTTT
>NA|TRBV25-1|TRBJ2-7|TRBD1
CARQFRDRVWSYEQYF
TGTGCCAGACAGTTCCGGGACAGGGTTTGGTCCTACGAGCAGTACTTC
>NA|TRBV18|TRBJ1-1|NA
CASSPNGSRLMNTEAFF
TGTGCCAGCTCACCAAACGGTTCCCGCCTCATGAACACTGAAGCTTTCTTT
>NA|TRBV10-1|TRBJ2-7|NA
CASGTPYEQYF
TGCGCCAGCGGGACACCCTACGAGCAGTACTTC
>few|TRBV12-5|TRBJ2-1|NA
CASGPGSNGNEQFF
TGTGCTAGTGGTCCAGGAAGCAACGGCAATGAGCAGTTCTTC
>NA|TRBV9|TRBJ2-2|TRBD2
CASTQGGLAGGIGGELFF
TGTGCCAGCACCCAGGGGGGGCTAGCGGGAGGCATCGGCGGGGAGCTGTTTTTT
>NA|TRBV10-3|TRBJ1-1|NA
CAISESGRANTEAFF
TGTGCCATCAGTGAGTCTGGCAGGGCGAACACTGAAGCTTTCTTT
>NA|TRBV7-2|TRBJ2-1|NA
CASSPAASSYNEQFF
TGTGCCAGCAGCCCGGCAGCGAGCTCCTACAATGAGCAGTTCTTC
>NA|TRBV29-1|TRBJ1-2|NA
CSVGDRLYGYTF
TGCAGCGTGGGCGACAGGCTCTATGGCTACACCTTC